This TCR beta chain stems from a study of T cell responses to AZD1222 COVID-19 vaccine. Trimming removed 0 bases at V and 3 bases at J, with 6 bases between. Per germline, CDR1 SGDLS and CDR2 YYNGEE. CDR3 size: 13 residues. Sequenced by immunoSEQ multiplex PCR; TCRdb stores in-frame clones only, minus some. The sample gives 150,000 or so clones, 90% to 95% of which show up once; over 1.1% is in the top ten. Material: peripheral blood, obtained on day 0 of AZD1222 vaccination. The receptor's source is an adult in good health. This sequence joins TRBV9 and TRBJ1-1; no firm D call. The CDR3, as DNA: TGTGCCAGCAGCGTAGCCGAGGACACTGAAGCTTTCTTT. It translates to CASSVAEDTEAFF.